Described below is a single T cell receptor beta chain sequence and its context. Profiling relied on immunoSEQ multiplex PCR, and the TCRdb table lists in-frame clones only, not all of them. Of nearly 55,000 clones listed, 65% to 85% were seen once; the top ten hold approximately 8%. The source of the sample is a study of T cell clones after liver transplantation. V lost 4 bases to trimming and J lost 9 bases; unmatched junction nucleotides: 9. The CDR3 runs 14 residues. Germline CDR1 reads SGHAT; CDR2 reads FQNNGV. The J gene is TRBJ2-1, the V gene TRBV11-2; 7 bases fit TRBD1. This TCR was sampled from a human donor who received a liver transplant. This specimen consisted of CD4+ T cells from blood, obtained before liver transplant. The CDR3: CASSSGVPGGEQFF. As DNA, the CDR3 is TGTGCCAGCAGCTCAGGGGTCCCAGGGGGTGAGCAGTTCTTC.